The 30 T cell receptor beta chains given below trace back to one sample, sequenced in a study of blood T cell repertoires in COVID-19 (dated by TCRdb to 2018 to 2021). The library came from the immunoSEQ multiplex PCR assay. TCRdb mirrors the immuneACCESS table, restricted to in-frame sequences. Some clones are absent from its copies; in checked studies, under half trace to an unresolved V gene, and the reason for the others is unknown. Here the sample has 200,000 to 250,000 clones; over 75% occur a single time. The leading ten clones occupy more than 2% of the sample. The sequenced sample was peripheral blood. The receptors stem from a woman between 65 and 79 years old with COVID-19, enrolled during active disease.

The chain joins TRBV6-4 to TRBJ2-3, with a tentative D call TRBD2 (5 bases). The V end was cut by 8 bases, the J end by 2 bases, with 23 bases between. Germline V gene sequence: CDR1 MRHNA, CDR2 SNTAGT. This CDR3 spans 17 amino acids. This CDR3 reads CASQDPVYRGTTDTQYF. The CDR3 DNA is TGTGCCAGCCAGGACCCTGTGTATCGGGGAACCACAGATACGCAGTATTTT.

The chain is built from TRBV6-4 and TRBJ2-2; 7 bases fit TRBD2. Germline assignment: CDR1 MRHNA and CDR2 SNTAGT. This CDR3 contains 14 residues. Trimming at V came to 5 bases and at J to 5 bases, leaving 5 bases not matched to a gene. The CDR3 DNA sequence: TGTGCCAGCAGTCGGACTAGGGCAACCGGGGAGCTGTTTTTT. Residues: CASSRTRATGELFF.

This chain joins TRBV29-1 and TRBJ2-1, with 13 positions matching TRBD2. The CDR3 runs 14 residues. The trim removed 6 bases at V and 7 bases at J, leaving 6 bases unmatched. Germline V gene data show CDR1 as SQVTM and CDR2 as ANQGSEA. The CDR3, as DNA: TGCAGCGTATTGGGACTAGCGGGGAAAAATGAGCAGTTCTTC. It codes for CSVLGLAGKNEQFF.

The chain links TRBV10-1 to TRBJ1-5; TRBD1 is a possible D gene (6 bases). Germline V gives CDR1 WNHNN, CDR2 SYGVQD (reference sequence). The CDR3 runs 13 residues. V gave up 3 bases and J gave up 4 bases, with 7 bases separating them. This CDR3 reads CASSEGGNQPQHF. The CDR3 region has the DNA TGCGCCAGCAGTGAAGGGGGAAATCAGCCCCAGCATTTT.

This clone was recorded once. The gene calls are TRBV2 and TRBJ1-1, with TRBD1 matching over 7 bases. This CDR3 is built from 18 residues. In germline, CDR1 is SNHLY, CDR2 FYNNEI. With V trimmed by 2 bases and J by 2 bases, 14 bases remained unmatched. Here the CDR3 reads CASSEIPGVGTANTEAFF. CDR3 DNA: TGTGCCAGCAGTGAAATCCCGGGGGTTGGGACAGCTAACACTGAAGCTTTCTTT.

This clone has only a few counts. The gene calls are TRBV7-2 and TRBJ1-5, with TRBD1 matching 7 bases. The CDR3 consists of 15 residues. Per the germline V gene, CDR1 is SGHTA and CDR2 is FQGNSA. Unmatched junction bases numbered 9, after V lost 4 bases and J lost 6 bases. CDR3 in DNA: TGTGCCAGCAGCTCACATACAGGGGACGGTCAGCCCCAGCATTTT. It is translated as CASSSHTGDGQPQHF.

This chain joins TRBV6-5 and TRBJ1-6, with 7 nucleotides matching TRBD1. After removal of 7 bases from V and 7 bases from J, the junction contained 4 bases not matched to a gene. The CDR3 loop spans 13 amino acids. The germline gives CDR1 MNHEY, CDR2 SVGAGI. CDR3 nucleotide sequence: TGTGCCAGCAACTTAGGGGGCAATTCACCCCTCCACTTT. It is translated as CASNLGGNSPLHF.

V is TRBV5-4 and J is TRBJ1-1; 11 bases map to TRBD1. The germline CDR1 and CDR2 sequences are SGHNT and YYREEE (reference sequence). This CDR3 has 16 residues. With V trimmed by 4 bases and J by 1 base, 6 bases remained unmatched. The DNA for the CDR3 is TGTGCCAGCAGCCCAAGGACAGGGGGCGGGAACACTGAAGCTTTCTTT. Amino acid sequence: CASSPRTGGGNTEAFF. Together with reference TRBV5-4 and TRBJ1-1, the CDR3 gives the full variable domain: ETGVTQSPTHLIKTRGQQVTLRCSSQSGHNTVSWYQQALGQGPQFIFQYYREEENGRGNFPPRFSGLQFPNYSSELNVNALELDDSALYLCASSPRTGGGNTEAFFGQGTRLTVV.

At least ten counts were recorded for this clone. The CDR3 is CATHPGSAEAFF. CDR3 DNA: TGTGCCACCCACCCAGGGTCAGCTGAAGCTTTCTTT. V and J are TRBV6-5 and TRBJ1-1; D possibly corresponds to TRBD1 (5 bases). This CDR3 spans 12 amino acids. Per the germline V gene, CDR1 is MNHEY and CDR2 is SVGAGI. V gave up 10 bases and J gave up 6 bases, with 15 bases separating them.

The V call is TRBV19, the J call TRBJ1-5, with a weak D call TRBD1 (5 bases). Per germline, CDR1 LNHDA and CDR2 SQIVND (reference sequence). V lost 7 bases and J 4 bases, leaving 14 bases between the germline ends. There are 14 residues in the CDR3. The CDR3 loop is CASTLGRGNQPQHF. As DNA, the CDR3 is TGTGCCAGTACCCTGGGGAGGGGAAATCAGCCCCAGCATTTT.

This chain links TRBV14 with TRBJ2-3, with 10 bases aligning to TRBD1. J gave up 1 base and V 6 bases, and 4 bases lay outside the gene matches. Germline V lookup: CDR1 SGHDN, CDR2 FVKESK. The CDR3 runs to 15 residues. CDR3 DNA sequence: TGTGCCAGCAGTCCTGGGACAGGGGGCACAGATACGCAGTATTTT. It is translated as CASSPGTGGTDTQYF.

The V and J genes are TRBV19 and TRBJ1-1; 9 nucleotides agree with TRBD1. Per germline, CDR1 LNHDA and CDR2 SQIVND (reference sequence). The CDR3 length is 15 residues. The V and J ends lost 8 bases and 5 bases, in that order; junction bases with no gene match: 12. DNA of the CDR3: TGTGCCAGTTGGGACAGGGCTAGAGTGGGAACTGAAGCTTTCTTT. It is translated as CASWDRARVGTEAFF. Combining the CDR3 with reference TRBV19 and TRBJ1-1 gives the whole variable domain DGGITQSPKYLFRKEGQNVTLSCEQNLNHDAMYWYRQDPGQGLRLIYYSQIVNDFQKGDIAEGYSVSREKKESFPLTVTSAQKNPTAFYLCASWDRARVGTEAFFGQGTRLTVV.

This clone was picked up one time. The junction differs from germline at one of its ends, possibly a read error. The chain links TRBV7-2 to TRBJ2-7; 11 positions match TRBD2. CDR1 is SGHTA, CDR2 FQGNSA, per germline. The CDR3 totals 14 residues. The CDR3 spells CASSVAGGPYEQYF. The CDR3 DNA reads TGTGCCAGCAGCGTAGCGGGAGGGCCCTACGAGCAGTACTTC.

The chain joins TRBV19 to TRBJ1-6; D is undetermined. Germline loops: CDR1 LNHDA, CDR2 SQIVND (reference sequence). Trimming took off 5 bases at V and 8 bases at J, with 10 bases between the two ends. This CDR3 is built from 13 residues. The CDR3, as DNA: TGTGCCAGTAGTGGGAGTGGGTATTCACCCCTCCACTTT. This gives the protein CASSGSGYSPLHF. Using reference TRBV19 and TRBJ1-6 for the parts outside the CDR3, the full variable domain is DGGITQSPKYLFRKEGQNVTLSCEQNLNHDAMYWYRQDPGQGLRLIYYSQIVNDFQKGDIAEGYSVSREKKESFPLTVTSAQKNPTAFYLCASSGSGYSPLHFGNGTRLTVT.

The V and J genes are TRBV5-6 and TRBJ2-5; the D gene is possibly TRBD2 (7 bases). The CDR3 length is 15 residues. Looked up from germline, CDR1 is SGHDT and CDR2 is YYEEEE. V lost 3 bases and J lost 2, with 14 bases in between. CDR3 protein: CASSWKGRGQETQYF. The DNA for the CDR3 is TGTGCCAGCAGCTGGAAGGGGAGGGGGCAAGAGACCCAGTACTTC.

The count of this clone is one. V and J are TRBV5-6 and TRBJ1-2; tentatively, D is TRBD1 (6 bases). Germline CDR1 is SGHDT and CDR2 is YYEEEE. This CDR3 contains 15 residues. V was cut by 1 base and J by 6 bases, with 16 bases left in between. The CDR3 spells CASSLRLTGGDGYTF. The DNA of the CDR3 is TGTGCCAGCAGCTTGCGCTTGACAGGCGGCGATGGCTACACCTTC.

This sequence joins TRBV5-5 and TRBJ2-7, with a possible D match to TRBD1 (5 bases). The CDR3 sequence is 13 residues long. Germline loops: CDR1 SGHKS, CDR2 YYEKEE (reference sequence). The V gene lost 6 bases and the J gene lost 7 bases, with 17 bases spanning the gap. CDR3 DNA sequence: TGTGCCAGCATCGACGCAGGGTTGGGTGAGCAGTACTTC. Its protein is CASIDAGLGEQYF.

This clone has a single count. The V gene is TRBV14, the J gene TRBJ2-5, with D maybe TRBD1 (5 bases). Germline V gene data show CDR1 as SGHDN and CDR2 as FVKESK. Trimming pared 7 bases from V and 2 bases from J, leaving 17 bases between. The CDR3 consists of 15 residues. The CDR3 DNA sequence: TGTGCCAGCAAACCTACCCGGACACAACAAGAGACCCAGTACTTC. Protein sequence: CASKPTRTQQETQYF.

V usage is TRBV6-5 and J usage is TRBJ1-6; 8 nucleotides line up with TRBD1. CDR1 is MNHEY and CDR2 is SVGAGI in the germline V gene. Losses at the gene ends were 0 bases for V and 13 bases for J; bases not matched to a gene: 2. CDR3 length: 13 residues. The CDR3 nucleotides read TGTGCCAGCAGTTACTCCGACAGGGGCCCCCTCCACTTT. Its translation is CASSYSDRGPLHF.

This clone has a handful of counts. This chain joins TRBV30 and TRBJ2-7; TRBD2 might be the D (7 bases). Trimming removed 4 bases at V and 2 bases at J, with 18 bases between. This CDR3 has 15 amino acids. Germline V gene sequence: CDR1 GTSNPN, CDR2 SVGIG (reference sequence). In nucleotides, the CDR3 is TGTGCCTGGACTGGGGGGGGGCTCGTGGCCTACGAGCAGTACTTC. It codes for CAWTGGGLVAYEQYF.

This chain connects TRBV6-5 to TRBJ1-2, with D possibly being TRBD1 (6 bases). The CDR3 runs to 15 residues. Trimming cost V 9 bases and J 0 bases, with 17 bases left between them. Germline loops: CDR1 MNHEY, CDR2 SVGAGI. DNA of the CDR3: TGTGCCAGTTCTGGGGGCCTGACTGCTAACTATGGCTACACCTTC. This sequence encodes CASSGGLTANYGYTF.

This rearrangement joins TRBV3-1 (or the pseudogene TRBV3-2) to TRBJ2-1; TRBD2 matches at 13 bases. CDR3 size: 17 residues. Germline loops: CDR1 LGHDT, CDR2 YNNKEL (reference sequence). V shed 1 base and J 4 bases; nucleotides not matched to a gene: 4. The CDR3 DNA is TGTGCCAGCAGCCAAGGACTAGCGGGAGGAAGATACAATGAGCAGTTCTTC. As protein: CASSQGLAGGRYNEQFF.

To note about this clone: Other DNA variants within this sample encode the same CDR3. V usage is TRBV11-1 and J usage is TRBJ2-1; 10 bases map to TRBD2. The germline gives CDR1 SGHAT, CDR2 FQDESV (reference sequence). V was clipped by 2 bases and J by 4 bases; unmatched bases: 2. The CDR3 has 15 amino acids. CDR3 DNA sequence: TGTGCCAGCAGCTTATGGACTAGCGGATACAATGAGCAGTTCTTC. This gives the protein CASSLWTSGYNEQFF.

The V and J genes are TRBV9 and TRBJ2-2; perhaps TRBD2 as D (5 bases). Trimming shortened V by 0 bases and J by 1 base, and 10 bases separated the two germline ends. The CDR3 spans 16 residues. From germline, CDR1 is SGDLS and CDR2 YYNGEE. CDR3: CASSVAREQNTGELFF. The CDR3 nucleotides read TGTGCCAGCAGCGTAGCAAGGGAGCAGAACACCGGGGAGCTGTTTTTT.

The chain uses TRBV24-1 and TRBJ2-1; 13 nucleotides agree with TRBD2. The trim removed 1 base at V and 4 bases at J, leaving 3 bases unmatched. The CDR3 sequence is 17 residues long. CDR1 and CDR2 (germline): KGHDR, SFDVKD. In DNA form, the CDR3 reads TGTGCCACCAGTGATTTTGGGACTAGCGGGGCTTACAATGAGCAGTTCTTC. This codes for CATSDFGTSGAYNEQFF.

The sample holds a few counts of this clone. The CDR3 spells CASSLRSLGKDEQYF. In DNA form, the CDR3 reads TGTGCCAGCAGCTTGAGGTCCCTAGGTAAGGACGAGCAGTACTTC. V gene TRBV5-6 combines with J gene TRBJ2-7, with D uncertain. Looked up from germline, CDR1 is SGHDT and CDR2 is YYEEEE. V lost 1 base and J lost 5, with 16 bases in between. The CDR3 runs to 15 residues.

The V gene is TRBV5-4, the J gene TRBJ2-3, with 7 bases fitting TRBD1. The CDR3 is made up of 16 amino acids. J lost 0 bases, V lost 4 bases, and 8 bases had no gene match. Germline V gives CDR1 SGHNT, CDR2 YYREEE (reference sequence). CDR3 region: CASSAPGQRSTDTQYF. The CDR3 region has the DNA TGTGCCAGCAGCGCTCCGGGACAGCGAAGCACAGATACGCAGTATTTT. Variable domain in full (rest from reference TRBV5-4 and TRBJ2-3): ETGVTQSPTHLIKTRGQQVTLRCSSQSGHNTVSWYQQALGQGPQFIFQYYREEENGRGNFPPRFSGLQFPNYSSELNVNALELDDSALYLCASSAPGQRSTDTQYFGPGTRLTVL.

The chain joins TRBV7-3 to TRBJ2-5, with D perhaps TRBD2 (5 bases). The CDR3 runs 16 residues. Trimming removed 3 bases from V and 3 bases from J, with 17 bases in between. Germline loops: CDR1 SGHTA, CDR2 FQGTGA. CDR3 DNA: TGTGCCAGCAGCTTTGGGCTACATGGAGCGGAAGAGACCCAGTACTTC. As protein: CASSFGLHGAEETQYF.

The CDR3 sequence is CASSGTGPYEQYF. The CDR3 DNA reads TGTGCCAGCAGTGGGACAGGTCCCTACGAGCAGTACTTC. The chain carries TRBV2 and TRBJ2-7; 7 bases match TRBD1. J gave up 2 bases and V 4 bases, and 2 bases lay outside the gene matches. The CDR3 has 13 residues. The germline V gene encodes CDR1 SNHLY and CDR2 FYNNEI.

Only a few counts were recorded for this clone. The V call is TRBV19, the J call TRBJ1-5; 8 bases are shared with TRBD1. The V gene end was trimmed by 6 bases and the J gene end by 7 bases; junction bases not matched to a gene: 11. Germline V gene data show CDR1 as LNHDA and CDR2 as SQIVND (reference sequence). The CDR3 sequence is 15 residues long. Here the CDR3 DNA reads TGTGCCAGTAGGCTGGGGACAGGTTCGGGGCAGCCCCAGCATTTT. Translated, it gives CASRLGTGSGQPQHF. Supplemented by reference TRBV19 and TRBJ1-5, the full variable domain reads DGGITQSPKYLFRKEGQNVTLSCEQNLNHDAMYWYRQDPGQGLRLIYYSQIVNDFQKGDIAEGYSVSREKKESFPLTVTSAQKNPTAFYLCASRLGTGSGQPQHFGDGTRLSIL.